Sequencing of this TCR beta chain was carried out in a study of T cell repertoires in cytomegalovirus infection. For the study at large: Recently identified HLA-C-restricted CMV epitopes and well-studied HLA-B-restricted CMV epitopes were used by the study. Evidence of both CMV infection and a matching HLA type came from public TCR beta signatures.

This clonotype was counted between two and nine times. What it recognizes is unknown. TCRdb independently ran MiXCR on the reads; one entry per CDR3 protein. The repertoire holds hundreds of thousands of distinct CDR3 sequences, roughly 30% seen once, with about 20% in the top ten. Study findings and constraints: The ex vivo response showed dominance by HLA-C-restricted CMV-specific TCR beta clonotypes.

The sequencing used cultured PBMCs, collected from culture after CMV antigen stimulation. This receptor was obtained from a human donor in good health (CMV status not recorded). Some clones in this sample may be carry-over from other donors' samples.

In DNA, the CDR3 is TGTGCCAGCAGCTCCCCGGGACTCCAGCAGTTCTTC. Encoded protein: CASSSPGLQQFF. This chain connects TRBV7-2 to TRBJ2-1; D is perhaps TRBD2 (6 bases). Germline loops: CDR1 SGHTA, CDR2 FQGNSA. The CDR3 loop spans 12 amino acids. V was shortened by 4 bases and J by 11 bases, with 12 bases between the two germline ends.